The 7 T cell receptor beta chains below come from one sample, sequenced in a study of T cells in Graves' hyperthyroidism and ophthalmopathy. Amplification yielded TCR beta CDR3 regions, with RNA transcripts as the source. A first-round RT-PCR of the TCR CDR3 used the HTBI primer set. A single record per CDR3 protein comes from TCRdb applying MiXCR to the multiplex PCR reads. In the table there are approximately 430,000 distinct CDR3 sequences, 15% to 18% of which are singletons. Sequencing was performed on blood. The receptors stem from a woman in her late teens or twenties with Graves' hyperthyroidism.

This clonotype was recorded many times. At one end, the junction sequence differs from germline, possibly due to a read error. This chain uses TRBV5-1 with TRBJ1-1; 7 bases align to TRBD1. Germline assignment: CDR1 SGHRS and CDR2 YFSETQ. The CDR3 contains 14 residues. The CDR3 loop reads CASSLGGGGTEAFF. The CDR3 DNA is TGTGCCAGCAGCTTAGGGGGCGGAGGCACTGAAGCTTTCTTT.

This clonotype has only a few counts. The conserved phenylalanine or tryptophan normally closing the CDR3 is absent here, so this likely arose from a read error. The chain employs TRBV4-1 and TRBJ2-7; maybe TRBD1 (5 bases). CDR1 and CDR2 (germline): MGHRA, YSYEKL. This CDR3 has 14 residues. Trimming pared 1 base from V and 2 bases from J, leaving 9 bases between. The CDR3 bases are TGCGCCAGCAGCCAAGGACAGCTACCCTACGAGCAGTACCTC. Its protein product is CASSQGQLPYEQYL.

This clonotype was recorded many times. V and J are TRBV6-5 and TRBJ2-7, with D uncertain. Trimming took 2 bases from V and 0 from J, leaving 8 bases between them. The CDR3 totals 14 residues. Per germline, CDR1 MNHEY and CDR2 SVGAGI. DNA for the CDR3: TGTGCCAGCAGTTACAGGTCCACCTCCTACGAGCAGTACTTC. Translation: CASSYRSTSYEQYF.

This clonotype appeared many times. J is TRBJ1-6 and V is TRBV6-2 or TRBV6-3; the D gene is possibly TRBD1 (5 bases). There are 13 residues in the CDR3. CDR1 is MNHEY, CDR2 SVGEGT, per germline. V lost 5 bases, J lost 11 bases, and 13 bases lay in between. The CDR3 sequence: CASSSPGLPPLHF. CDR3 DNA: TGTGCCAGCAGTAGCCCGGGGCTACCACCCCTCCACTTT.

This clonotype has more than one count but fewer than ten. The rearrangement links TRBV5-1 to TRBJ2-1; D ambiguous. This CDR3 has 14 amino acids. CDR1 and CDR2 from the germline V gene are SGHRS and YFSETQ. The ends were cut back, 1 base at V and 6 bases at J, with 11 bases in the middle. The CDR3 loop is CASSLWTPFNEQFF. The CDR3 nucleotides read TGCGCCAGCAGCTTGTGGACGCCGTTCAATGAGCAGTTCTTC.

This clonotype was recorded a few times. The gene calls are TRBV5-1 and TRBJ1-4; D not certain. Deletions cut 0 bases from V and 9 bases from J, with 9 bases between. Per germline, CDR1 SGHRS and CDR2 YFSETQ. There are 13 residues in the CDR3. In nucleotides, the CDR3 is TGCGCCAGCAGCTTGGCCGAGGAGCAAAAACTGTTTTTT. Its protein product is CASSLAEEQKLFF.

This clonotype was seen more than once but under ten times. V usage is TRBV7-2 and J usage is TRBJ1-5, with D unclear. Germline loops: CDR1 SGHTA, CDR2 FQGNSA. The germline V and J ends were trimmed by 1 base and 1 base, with 11 bases remaining between them. This CDR3 comprises 16 residues. The CDR3 DNA is TGTGCCAGCAGCTTAGAGGGCCGACTGAGCAATCAGCCCCAGCATTTT. Translation gives CASSLEGRLSNQPQHF.